This T cell receptor beta chain was retrieved from a study of OX40 agonist ivuxolimab in advanced cancers. Study information: Every 2 weeks, patients got intravenous ivuxolimab at one of six dose levels (0.01-10 mg/kg).

Study-wide findings and caveats: Partial responders dosed at 0.1-3.0 mg/kg displayed clonal expansion ranking among the lowest. CD4+ and CD8+ blood T cells expanded clonally by week 6 at 0.1 to 3.0 mg/kg.

Cycle 7 day 1, cycle 4 day 1, and baseline were the timepoints at which blood was sampled. Remarks on this clone: What it binds is unknown.

Assay used: immunoSEQ multiplex PCR; TCRdb lists only in-frame clones, some missing. The sample records fewer than 80,000 clones, 85% to 90% being singletons. The sequencing here drew on CD4+ or CD8+ T cells sorted from blood, taken in a trial of the OX40 agonist ivuxolimab. This sequence was found in an adult with an advanced solid tumor such as melanoma, head and neck, liver or kidney cancer.

CDR3 sequence: CASSPNGQGSYEQYF. The CDR3 DNA is TGTGCCAGCAGTCCAAACGGACAGGGTTCCTACGAGCAGTACTTC. The gene calls are TRBV27 and TRBJ2-7, with TRBD1 matching 8 bases. Trimming cost V 5 bases and J 1 base; bases outside gene matches: 7. CDR1 MNHEY and CDR2 SMNVEV come from the germline V gene (reference sequence). The CDR3 covers 15 residues.